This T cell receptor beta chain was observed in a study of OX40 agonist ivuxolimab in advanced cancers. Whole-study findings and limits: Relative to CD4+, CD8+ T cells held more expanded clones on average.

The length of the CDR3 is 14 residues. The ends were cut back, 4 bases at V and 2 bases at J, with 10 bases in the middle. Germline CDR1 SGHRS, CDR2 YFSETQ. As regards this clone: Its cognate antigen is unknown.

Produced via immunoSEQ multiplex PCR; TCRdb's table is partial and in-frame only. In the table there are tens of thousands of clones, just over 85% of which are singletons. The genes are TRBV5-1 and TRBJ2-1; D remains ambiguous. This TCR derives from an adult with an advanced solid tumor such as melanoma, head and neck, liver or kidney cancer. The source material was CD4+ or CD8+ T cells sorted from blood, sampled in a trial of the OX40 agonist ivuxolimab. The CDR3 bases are TGCGCCAGCAGCCCCCTGGGGACCTACAATGAGCAGTTCTTC. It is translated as CASSPLGTYNEQFF.